The present TCR beta chain was sequenced within a study of cytomegalovirus exposure and HLA in healthy donors. Background on the study: Roughly 180 million T cells yielded some 120 million unique TCR beta sequences in earlier analysis. Study-level points and caveats: A cluster of highly shared sequence variants was likely a sequencing artifact.

Primers for the PCR totalled 60 Vbeta and 13 Jbeta. Using immunoSEQ multiplex PCR, the repertoire was profiled, and TCRdb retains in-frame clones only, with some absent. Altogether tens of thousands of clones are present, approximately 67% being singletons, with the ten largest covering about 7.4%. Notes on this clone: Its target is unknown.

CDR1 and CDR2 (germline): GTSNPN, SVGIG (reference sequence). This CDR3 has 14 residues. The V and J ends lost 0 bases and 2 bases, in that order; junction bases with no gene match: 4. The specimen was PBMCs. The chain joins TRBV30 to TRBJ2-7, with TRBD2 identical over 7 bases. The sequence came from a man between 40 and 49 years old in good health and CMV-seropositive. Here the CDR3 reads CAWSVSGAPYEQYF. The CDR3 bases are TGTGCCTGGAGTGTAAGCGGGGCCCCCTACGAGCAGTACTTC.